This is a list of T cell receptor beta chains from one sample in a study of a mutant IDH1 vaccine in newly diagnosed glioma. Their recognized antigens are unknown. Only in-frame clones appear in the TCRdb table, and some are missing; sequencing was by immunoSEQ multiplex PCR. The data show tens of thousands of clones, with roughly 61% seen just once and about 4.8% held by the top ten. The specimen comprised peripheral blood mononuclear cells (PBMCs), sampled from a glioma patient whose treatment included an IDH1 peptide vaccine. These receptors all come from a man between 35 and 55 years old with glioma. Some clones in this sample may be carry-over from other donors' samples. Each CDR3 is given with its conserved first and last residue. The order of the fields is V gene, clone size, D gene, J gene, CDR3 protein, CDR3 DNA. A D gene is named only where the DNA matches it firmly. The size entry is marked missing in some rows and otherwise reads once, few, many or a size class.

TRBV14	-	-	TRBJ1-2	CASSLLGIYGYTF	TGTGCCAGCAGCCTTTTGGGCATCTATGGCTACACCTTC
TRBV5-4	-	-	TRBJ2-3	CASSLQGNTQYF	TGTGCCAGCAGCTTACAGGGAAATACGCAGTATTTT
TRBV28	-	-	TRBJ1-5	CASSSIEGLGQPQHF	TGTGCCAGCAGTTCAATCGAGGGTTTGGGTCAGCCCCAGCATTTT
TRBV29-1	-	-	TRBJ2-4	CSVQGAKNIQYF	TGCAGCGTTCAGGGGGCCAAAAACATTCAGTACTTC
TRBV6-1	-	-	TRBJ2-7	CASGRERYEQYF	TGTGCCAGCGGCAGGGAGAGATACGAGCAGTACTTC
TRBV5-4	-	-	TRBJ2-3	CASSLAGGGSTDTQYF	TGTGCCAGCAGCTTGGCCGGAGGGGGAAGCACAGATACGCAGTATTTT
TRBV27	few	-	TRBJ2-7	CASRSTGITSYEQYF	TGTGCCAGCAGGTCCACAGGAATCACTTCCTACGAGCAGTACTTC
TRBV19	-	-	TRBJ1-6	CASSMGQGTGNSPLHF	TGTGCCAGTAGTATGGGGCAAGGGACGGGGAATTCACCCCTCCACTTT
TRBV11-2	-	-	TRBJ2-2	CASSLVRAGELFF	TGTGCCAGCAGCTTAGTTAGAGCCGGGGAGCTGTTTTTT
TRBV15	-	-	TRBJ1-1	CATSRDRQGTEAFF	TGTGCCACCAGCAGAGATCGCCAGGGCACTGAAGCTTTCTTT
TRBV19	few	-	TRBJ1-5	CASSIGTGGQPQHF	TGTGCCAGTAGTATCGGGACGGGCGGGCAGCCCCAGCATTTT
TRBV2	-	-	TRBJ1-4	CASSEGGAGSTNEKLFF	TGTGCCAGCAGTGAAGGGGGGGCAGGGAGTACTAATGAAAAACTGTTTTTT
TRBV5-1	-	-	TRBJ2-5	CASSLGSSGWTQYF	TGCGCCAGCAGCTTGGGGTCCTCGGGGTGGACCCAGTACTTC
TRBV6-1	few	-	TRBJ1-1	CATALQMNTEAFF	TGTGCCACCGCCCTGCAAATGAACACTGAAGCTTTCTTT
TRBV6-6	-	-	TRBJ1-5	CASTTQGGNQPQHF	TGTGCCAGCACGACACAGGGAGGCAATCAGCCCCAGCATTTT
TRBV4-1	-	-	TRBJ1-4	CASSLGTYEKLFF	TGCGCCAGCAGCCTCGGGACTTATGAAAAACTGTTTTTT
TRBV7-6	-	-	TRBJ1-2	CASSLQSTGNYGYTF	TGTGCCAGCAGCTTGCAGTCGACAGGCAACTATGGCTACACCTTC
TRBV2	-	-	TRBJ1-5	CASSAQGNSNQPQHF	TGTGCCAGCAGCGCCCAGGGGAATAGCAATCAGCCCCAGCATTTT
TRBV9	-	-	TRBJ1-3	CASSVENRTLSGNTIYF	TGTGCCAGCAGCGTAGAAAACAGGACCCTCTCTGGAAACACCATATATTTT
TRBV5-4	-	-	TRBJ2-5	CASSFGSGGAETQYF	TGTGCCAGCAGCTTCGGTTCTGGGGGCGCAGAGACCCAGTACTTC
TRBV27	-	TRBD1	TRBJ1-6	CASSRTLRQGNSPLHF	TGTGCCAGCAGCCGGACCCTGAGACAGGGTAATTCACCCCTCCACTTT
TRBV4-1	-	TRBD2	TRBJ2-2	CASSQDPPAGAYTGELFF	TGCGCCAGCAGCCAAGATCCGCCAGCGGGGGCCTACACCGGGGAGCTGTTTTTT
TRBV9	-	-	TRBJ2-5	CASSGGWGSQETQYF	TGTGCCAGCAGCGGGGGGTGGGGGTCCCAAGAGACCCAGTACTTC
TRBV29-1	-	-	TRBJ1-2	CSVVGVGDYGYTF	TGCAGCGTTGTAGGAGTAGGGGACTATGGCTACACCTTC
TRBV9	few	-	TRBJ1-1	CASSVEPDWREAFF	TGTGCCAGCAGCGTAGAACCGGATTGGAGGGAAGCTTTCTTT
TRBV5-5	-	-	TRBJ2-3	CASSLATSGTDTQYF	TGTGCCAGCAGCTTAGCAACGTCCGGCACAGATACGCAGTATTTT
TRBV5-1	-	TRBD1	TRBJ1-4	CASSLSPGTGATNEKLFF	TGCGCCAGCAGCTTAAGTCCCGGGACAGGGGCAACTAATGAAAAACTGTTTTTT
TRBV6-5	-	TRBD1	TRBJ2-5	CASSYGPGTGRETQYF	TGTGCCAGCAGTTACGGTCCCGGGACAGGCCGGGAGACCCAGTACTTC
TRBV5-1	-	TRBD1	TRBJ2-7	CASSLGGPNEQYF	TGCGCCAGCAGCTTAGGGGGCCCCAACGAGCAGTACTTC
TRBV27	-	TRBD2	TRBJ2-3	CASRVTQLAGGPDTQYF	TGTGCCAGCAGAGTAACACAACTAGCGGGGGGGCCCGATACGCAGTATTTT
TRBV2	-	-	TRBJ1-1	CASSSRGGGTEAFF	TGTGCCAGCAGTTCGCGGGGGGGTGGAACTGAAGCTTTCTTT
TRBV5-1	-	TRBD1	TRBJ2-7	CASSLATGSYEQYF	TGCGCCAGCAGCTTGGCGACAGGGAGCTACGAGCAGTACTTC
TRBV28	few	-	TRBJ2-6	CASRRNSGANVLTF	TGTGCCAGCAGGAGGAACTCTGGGGCCAACGTCCTGACTTTC
TRBV5-1	-	TRBD1	TRBJ2-7	CASYNWDRGNEQYF	TGCGCCAGCTATAATTGGGACAGGGGGAACGAGCAGTACTTC
TRBV5-8	few	-	TRBJ1-1	CASSQRNTEAFF	TGTGCCAGCAGCCAGAGAAACACTGAAGCTTTCTTT
TRBV2	few	-	TRBJ1-5	CASSEAYSGSSNQPQHF	TGTGCCAGCAGTGAAGCCTACTCCGGGTCTAGCAATCAGCCCCAGCATTTT
TRBV30	-	-	TRBJ1-5	CAWSLPGRANQPQHF	TGTGCCTGGAGTCTACCAGGGAGGGCGAATCAGCCCCAGCATTTT
TRBV7-2	few	-	TRBJ1-6	CASSPVAGGHNSPLHF	TGTGCCAGCAGCCCTGTCGCCGGGGGCCATAATTCACCCCTCCACTTT
TRBV4-1	-	-	TRBJ2-2	CASSQGGPGTNTGELFF	TGCGCCAGCAGCCAAGGGGGGCCGGGAACGAACACCGGGGAGCTGTTTTTT
TRBV5-4	-	-	TRBJ2-7	CASSLETGDAYEQYF	TGTGCCAGCAGCTTGGAAACGGGGGACGCCTACGAGCAGTACTTC
TRBV5-1	-	-	TRBJ1-6	CASSLDGGQNSPLHF	TGCGCCAGCAGCCTCGACGGGGGTCAGAATTCACCCCTCCACTTT
TRBV2	-	TRBD1	TRBJ1-3	CAIGGGAFGNTIYF	TGTGCCATAGGAGGGGGCGCCTTTGGAAACACCATATATTTT
TRBV19	once	TRBD2	TRBJ2-3	CASRVQRGTTDTQYF	TGTGCCTCCAGGGTCCAGCGGGGGACGACAGATACGCAGTATTTT
TRBV11-1	-	-	TRBJ1-1	CASSETQQGTTEAFF	TGTGCCAGCAGCGAAACCCAACAGGGAACGACTGAAGCTTTCTTT
TRBV6-5	-	TRBD2	TRBJ2-1	CASSYAGGPNEQFF	TGTGCCAGCAGTTACGCGGGGGGGCCCAATGAGCAGTTCTTC
TRBV11-3	-	-	TRBJ1-1	CASSLGGRNTEAFF	TGTGCCAGCAGCCTCGGGGGGCGAAACACTGAAGCTTTCTTT
TRBV9	few	-	TRBJ2-5	CASSINWQYQETQYF	TGTGCCAGCAGCATAAACTGGCAATATCAAGAGACCCAGTACTTC
TRBV12-5	few	-	TRBJ2-1	CASGRDLTHNEQFF	TGTGCTAGTGGACGGGACTTAACACACAATGAGCAGTTCTTC
TRBV6-5	-	-	TRBJ2-7	CASKRGADSYEQYF	TGTGCCAGCAAAAGAGGGGCGGACTCCTACGAGCAGTACTTC
TRBV29-1	few	-	TRBJ1-2	CSAGGQLYGYTF	TGCAGCGCCGGAGGACAGCTCTATGGCTACACCTTC
TRBV27	once	-	TRBJ1-6	CTSRLLGGGINSPLHF	TGTACCAGCAGGCTCTTAGGGGGGGGAATTAATTCACCCCTCCACTTT
TRBV5-6	-	TRBD1	TRBJ1-1	CASSVARGQRRMNTEAFF	TGTGCCAGCAGCGTCGCGAGGGGGCAGAGACGCATGAACACTGAAGCTTTCTTT
TRBV5-4	-	-	TRBJ2-1	CASSLGVRGKYNEQFF	TGTGCCAGCAGCTTGGGGGTCCGGGGGAAATACAATGAGCAGTTCTTC
TRBV30	-	-	TRBJ1-5	CAWAGNSNQPQHF	TGTGCCTGGGCGGGTAATAGCAATCAGCCCCAGCATTTT
TRBV6-5	-	-	TRBJ1-3	CASSYSSTPGNTIYF	TGTGCCAGCAGTTACTCTTCCACCCCTGGAAACACCATATATTTT